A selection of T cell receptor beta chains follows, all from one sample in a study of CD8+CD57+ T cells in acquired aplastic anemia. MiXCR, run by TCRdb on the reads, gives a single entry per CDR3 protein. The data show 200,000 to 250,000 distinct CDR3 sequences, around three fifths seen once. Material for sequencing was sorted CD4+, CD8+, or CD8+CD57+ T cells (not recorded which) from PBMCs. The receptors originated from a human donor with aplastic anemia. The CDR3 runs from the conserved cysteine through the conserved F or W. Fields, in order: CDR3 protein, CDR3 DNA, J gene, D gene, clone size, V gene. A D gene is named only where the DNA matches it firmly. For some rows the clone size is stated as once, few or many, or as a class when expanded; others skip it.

CASSTSGQITGENTEAFF | TGTGCCAGCAGCACCTCGGGACAGATAACGGGGGAGAACACTGAAGCTTTCTTT | TRBJ1-1 | TRBD1 | - | TRBV9
CATIGGTGANVLTF | TGTGCCACCATCGGGGGGACAGGGGCCAACGTCCTGACTTTC | TRBJ2-6 | - | - | TRBV10-3
CASSLAGVEGYTF | TGTGCCAGCAGCTTAGCAGGGGTTGAGGGCTACACCTTC | TRBJ1-2 | - | - | TRBV7-9
CASSVGRRGNSPLHF | TGTGCCAGCAGCGTAGGTCGGCGGGGTAATTCACCCCTCCACTTT | TRBJ1-6 | - | few | TRBV9
CSARDNAQTQFF | TGCAGTGCTAGAGATAATGCTCAAACCCAGTTCTTC | TRBJ2-1 | - | - | TRBV20-1
CATSSNSGTGIYEQYF | TGTGCCACCAGCAGTAACTCCGGGACAGGGATCTACGAGCAGTACTTC | TRBJ2-7 | TRBD1 | few | TRBV15
CASRRTVSNQPQYF | TGTGCCAGTAGGAGGACAGTGAGCAATCAGCCCCAGTACTTC | TRBJ2-5 | - | - | TRBV19
CASSLGVGGEQYF | TGTGCCAGCAGCTTAGGGGTAGGTGGCGAGCAGTACTTC | TRBJ2-7 | - | - | TRBV7-6
CASSRIPGTEAFF | TGTGCCAGCAGCCGAATTCCGGGCACTGAAGCTTTCTTT | TRBJ1-1 | - | - | TRBV7-9
CAISDGTSGYEQYF | TGTGCCATCAGTGATGGAACTAGCGGGTACGAGCAGTACTTC | TRBJ2-7 | TRBD2 | few | TRBV10-3
CASSLAGGGIYEQYF | TGTGCCAGCAGCTTAGCGGGCGGGGGAATTTACGAGCAGTACTTC | TRBJ2-7 | TRBD2 | - | TRBV7-9
CASSEPGQGSTEAFF | TGTGCCAGCAGTGAACCAGGACAAGGGAGCACTGAAGCTTTCTTT | TRBJ1-1 | - | - | TRBV25-1
CASRRQGQNTEAFF | TGTGCCAGCAGGAGACAGGGCCAGAACACTGAAGCTTTCTTT | TRBJ1-1 | TRBD1 | few | TRBV6-6
CATSRPFPGQGERGNAF | TGTGCCACCAGCAGACCATTTCCGGGACAGGGGGAGAGAGGCAACGCCTTC | TRBJ1-2 | TRBD1 | - | TRBV15
CATTLGSGANVLTF | TGTGCCACTACTCTGGGTTCTGGGGCCAACGTCCTGACTTTC | TRBJ2-6 | - | - | TRBV5-6
CASSFDQGPGYTF | TGTGCCAGCAGTTTCGATCAGGGTCCCGGCTACACCTTC | TRBJ1-2 | - | many | TRBV28
CASSPRWTGEETQYF | TGTGCCAGCAGCCCCCGGTGGACAGGGGAAGAGACCCAGTACTTC | TRBJ2-5 | TRBD1 | - | TRBV7-3
CASSYLSSGASYYEQYF | TGTGCCAGCAGTTACCTCTCCTCAGGGGCTAGCTACTACGAGCAGTACTTC | TRBJ2-7 | - | - | TRBV6-5
CSALGTLRNEQFF | TGCAGTGCCCTCGGGACTCTACGGAATGAGCAGTTCTTC | TRBJ2-1 | - | - | TRBV20-1
CASIRTSGGDTQYF | TGTGCCAGCATCCGGACTAGCGGGGGAGATACGCAGTATTTT | TRBJ2-3 | TRBD2 | many | TRBV2
CASSVNSGNTIYF | TGTGCCAGCAGTGTGAACTCTGGAAACACCATATATTTT | TRBJ1-3 | - | - | TRBV25-1
CASSGSLGGNTQYF | TGTGCCAGTAGCGGGTCCCTCGGGGGGAATACGCAGTATTTT | TRBJ2-3 | TRBD2 | - | TRBV19
CASSDWQSSYEQYF | TGTGCCAGCAGTGACTGGCAGTCCTCCTACGAGCAGTACTTC | TRBJ2-7 | - | once | TRBV2
CASSPRAGAYEQYF | TGTGCCAGCAGCCCGCGGGCAGGGGCCTACGAGCAGTACTTC | TRBJ2-7 | - | - | TRBV9
CASTLNEKLFF | TGTGCCAGCACCCTCAATGAAAAACTGTTTTTT | TRBJ1-4 | - | few | TRBV7-6
CASSLGQVQGLLYGYTF | TGTGCCAGCAGCTTGGGACAGGTTCAGGGGCTATTATATGGCTACACCTTC | TRBJ1-2 | - | many | TRBV5-6
CSASQLANNEQYF | TGCAGTGCTAGTCAACTAGCGAACAATGAGCAGTATTTT | TRBJ2-3 | TRBD2 | - | TRBV20-1
CASSLPLSEAFF | TGTGCCAGCAGCTTACCACTTTCTGAAGCTTTCTTT | TRBJ1-1 | - | - | TRBV14
CASRLDRRNTEAFF | TGTGCCAGTAGGCTAGACAGGCGGAACACTGAAGCTTTCTTT | TRBJ1-1 | - | - | TRBV19
CASRTGMNTEAFF | TGCGCCAGCAGGACAGGGATGAACACTGAAGCTTTCTTT | TRBJ1-1 | TRBD1 | - | TRBV5-1
CASTLSRGEETQYF | TGTGCCAGCACCTTATCCCGGGGAGAAGAGACCCAGTACTTC | TRBJ2-5 | - | - | TRBV5-8
CASSARQTQYF | TGTGCCAGCAGCGCGAGGCAAACCCAGTACTTC | TRBJ2-5 | - | - | TRBV6-5
CASSEALAPEVNSPLHF | TGTGCCAGCAGTGAAGCCCTTGCCCCGGAGGTTAATTCACCCCTCCACTTT | TRBJ1-6 | - | once | TRBV2
CASSRGRGDIQYF | TGTGCCAGCAGCCGCGGCAGGGGGGACATTCAGTACTTC | TRBJ2-4 | - | - | TRBV7-9
CASSLAASGGRLFF | TGTGCCAGCAGCTTAGCGGCTAGCGGGGGGAGGTTGTTCTTC | TRBJ2-1 | TRBD2 | - | TRBV7-9
CASSLAPGLDEQYF | TGTGCCAGCAGCCTCGCACCAGGCCTCGACGAGCAGTACTTC | TRBJ2-7 | - | few | TRBV7-3
CASSIGGDEQFF | TGTGCCAGTAGTATTGGAGGGGATGAGCAGTTCTTC | TRBJ2-1 | - | - | TRBV19
CSAGGQGYTEAFF | TGCAGTGCAGGCGGACAGGGCTACACTGAAGCTTTCTTT | TRBJ1-1 | TRBD1 | - | TRBV20-1
CASSEALGDNGNGYTF | TGTGCCAGCAGTGAGGCGTTAGGAGACAATGGAAATGGCTACACCTTC | TRBJ1-2 | - | - | TRBV25-1
CASSPLAGADTQYF | TGTGCCAGCAGCCCCTTAGCGGGGGCAGATACGCAGTATTTT | TRBJ2-3 | TRBD2 | few | TRBV7-7
CASSSDGTGVKPQHF | TGTGCCAGCAGCTCAGATGGGACAGGGGTGAAGCCCCAGCATTTT | TRBJ1-5 | TRBD1 | - | TRBV7-9
CAAGETQYF | TGCGCCGCCGGGGAGACCCAGTACTTC | TRBJ2-5 | - | - | TRBV10-2
CASSGLAGGISSYNEQFF | TGTGCCAGTAGCGGCCTAGCGGGAGGCATTAGCTCCTACAATGAGCAGTTCTTC | TRBJ2-1 | TRBD2 | - | TRBV19
CATSEAGTLNRNEQFF | TGTGCCACCAGTGAAGCCGGGACATTGAATCGGAATGAGCAGTTCTTC | TRBJ2-1 | - | - | TRBV24-1
CSADTGTSGTYNEQFF | TGCAGTGCTGATACCGGGACTAGCGGGACATACAATGAGCAGTTCTTC | TRBJ2-1 | TRBD2 | once | TRBV20-1
CASSLGEVAETQYF | TGCGCCAGCAGCTTAGGGGAGGTGGCAGAGACCCAGTACTTC | TRBJ2-5 | - | - | TRBV5-1
CASSLSGGKETQYF | TGTGCCAGCAGCTTAAGTGGGGGCAAAGAGACCCAGTACTTC | TRBJ2-5 | - | - | TRBV7-2
CSAPTTTGRNQPQHF | TGCAGTGCCCCCACCACAACAGGTCGTAATCAGCCCCAGCATTTT | TRBJ1-5 | - | - | TRBV20-1
CASSDQGALGYTF | TGTGCCAGCAGTGACCAGGGGGCTTTAGGCTACACCTTC | TRBJ1-2 | TRBD1 | - | TRBV2
CASSDEGNSPLHF | TGTGCCAGCAGTGATGAGGGTAATTCACCCCTCCACTTT | TRBJ1-6 | - | - | TRBV2
CASSSDRIPPYEQYF | TGTGCCAGTAGTAGTGACAGAATACCTCCCTACGAGCAGTACTTC | TRBJ2-7 | - | few | TRBV19
CASSEFQGWRTGELFF | TGTGCCAGCAGTGAATTTCAGGGTTGGAGGACCGGGGAGCTGTTTTTT | TRBJ2-2 | - | many | TRBV2
CSARWGDEQYF | TGCAGTGCTAGATGGGGAGACGAGCAGTACTTC | TRBJ2-7 | - | few | TRBV20-1
CATSEGQPQPQHF | TGTGCCACCAGTGAGGGACAGCCACAGCCCCAGCATTTT | TRBJ1-5 | TRBD1 | - | TRBV24-1
CASSLAGQILAFF | TGCGCCAGCAGCTTGGCGGGGCAGATATTAGCTTTCTTT | TRBJ1-1 | - | - | TRBV5-1